The 30 T cell receptor beta chains listed next were all sequenced from one sample in a study of blood T cell repertoires in COVID-19. The repertoire was sequenced with immunoSEQ multiplex PCR; TCRdb's copy has only in-frame clones and lacks some. Among under 200,000 clones listed, roughly 88% were seen once. The sample consisted of peripheral blood. The receptor set was obtained from a woman aged 80 or older with active or convalescent COVID-19.

The rearrangement uses TRBV9 and TRBJ1-1; perhaps TRBD1 as D (5 bases). Germline loops: CDR1 SGDLS, CDR2 YYNGEE. The CDR3 consists of 14 residues. V gave up 3 bases and J gave up 4 bases, with 13 bases separating them. CDR3 protein: CASSASGGATEAFF. In nucleotides, the CDR3 is TGTGCCAGCAGCGCCTCCGGAGGGGCCACTGAAGCTTTCTTT.

The chain couples TRBV29-1 to TRBJ1-2, with D possibly being TRBD1 (5 bases). This CDR3 comprises 13 residues. Trimming removed 2 bases from V and 4 bases from J, with 11 bases in between. From germline, CDR1 is SQVTM and CDR2 ANQGSEA. The CDR3 loop reads CSVELGPSYGYTF. DNA of the CDR3: TGCAGCGTTGAACTGGGGCCATCCTATGGCTACACCTTC.

V usage is TRBV10-3 and J usage is TRBJ1-1, with 11 nucleotides matching TRBD1. The CDR3 loop spans 15 amino acids. Germline CDR1 is ENHRY and CDR2 is SYGVKD. V gave up 2 bases and J gave up 4 bases; unmatched junction bases: 3. CDR3 region: CAISEGGTGGTEAFF. CDR3 bases: TGTGCCATCAGTGAGGGCGGGACAGGGGGCACTGAAGCTTTCTTT.

The CDR3 here is CASSEVRVGTEAFF. In DNA form, the CDR3 reads TGTGCCAGCAGTGAGGTCAGGGTAGGAACTGAAGCTTTCTTT. The chain links TRBV2 to TRBJ1-1; D may be TRBD1 (5 bases). Germline V lookup: CDR1 SNHLY, CDR2 FYNNEI. This CDR3 is built from 14 residues. V lost 3 bases to trimming and J lost 5 bases, with 13 bases between them.

J is TRBJ1-2 and V is TRBV2; D uncertain. Trimming left V 6 bases short and J 8 bases short, with 16 bases between. Germline assignment: CDR1 SNHLY and CDR2 FYNNEI. This CDR3 contains 13 residues. In DNA form, the CDR3 reads TGTGCCAGCAGCCGGAGGGAATTTGACGGCTACACCTTC. Encoded protein: CASSRREFDGYTF.

V and J are TRBV3-1 (or the pseudogene TRBV3-2) and TRBJ2-7; 8 nucleotides agree with TRBD2. The CDR3 consists of 15 residues. V gave up 4 bases and J gave up 2 bases; unmatched junction bases: 7. Germline V lookup: CDR1 LGHDT, CDR2 YNNKEL (reference sequence). For the CDR3, the DNA is TGTGCCAGCAGCCTACTTAGCGGGGCTCCCTACGAGCAGTACTTC. Amino acids: CASSLLSGAPYEQYF.

The chain combines TRBV11-2 with TRBJ1-2; D gene uncertain. V lost 4 bases to trimming and J lost 7 bases, with 16 bases between them. This CDR3 spans 14 amino acids. The germline CDR1 and CDR2 sequences are SGHAT and FQNNGV. The CDR3 region has the DNA TGTGCCAGCAGCTCCTACCAACAGACGTTTGGCTACACCTTC. It encodes CASSSYQQTFGYTF.

The rearrangement joins TRBV4-3 to TRBJ1-2; D is ambiguous. Germline-derived CDR1 and CDR2 are LGHNA and YSLEER. This CDR3 has 15 residues. Between the trimmed V and J ends, which lost 1 base and 4 bases, there was a span of 13 bases. CDR3 in DNA: TGCGCCAGCAGCCAAGGGGCCGGGGATCCCTATGGCTACACCTTC. It translates to CASSQGAGDPYGYTF.

The V and J genes are TRBV9 and TRBJ2-7; 7 bases agree with TRBD1. Germline CDR1 SGDLS, CDR2 YYNGEE. The CDR3 is made up of 16 amino acids. V lost 2 bases and J lost 7; bases outside the gene matches: 15. The CDR3 DNA reads as TGTGCCAGCAGCGTTGACCCCGGGACAGATACGTGGGAGCAGTACTTC. This codes for CASSVDPGTDTWEQYF.

This clone was seen a single time. V usage is TRBV12-5 and J usage is TRBJ1-5; D gene uncertain. The CDR3 is 15 residues long. Germline V gene data show CDR1 as LGHNT and CDR2 as FRNRAP. The V gene lost 1 base and the J gene lost 0 bases, with 7 bases spanning the gap. CDR3 sequence (DNA): TGTGCTAGTGGTTTGGGCGGCCTTAGCAATCAGCCCCAGCATTTT. Its protein is CASGLGGLSNQPQHF.

The V call is TRBV7-9, the J call TRBJ1-2; 10 nucleotides match TRBD1. The J segment lost 1 base and the V segment lost 8 bases, leaving 16 bases of the junction unmatched. The germline CDR1 and CDR2 sequences are SEHNR and FQNEAQ (reference sequence). There are 18 residues in the CDR3. The CDR3 sequence is CASGESLGQGPLNYGYTF. The CDR3 nucleotides read TGTGCCAGCGGAGAATCTTTGGGACAGGGGCCCCTTAACTATGGCTACACCTTC.

The genes are TRBV27 and TRBJ2-7; possible D gene TRBD1, 6 bases. V lost 4 bases and J 4 bases, leaving 17 bases between the germline ends. In germline, CDR1 is MNHEY, CDR2 SMNVEV (reference sequence). The CDR3 sequence is 15 residues long. CDR3 nucleotides: TGTGCCAGCAGTTCCCGAGAGGGGGTCCTATACGAGCAGTACTTC. Amino acid sequence: CASSSREGVLYEQYF.

V gene TRBV7-8 combines with J gene TRBJ1-4, with 12 bases matching TRBD1. Germline V gene sequence: CDR1 SGHVS, CDR2 FQNEAQ. This CDR3 has 16 residues. The V segment lost 1 base and the J segment 8 bases; nucleotides outside the gene matches: 5. The DNA of the CDR3 is TGTGCCAGCAGCTTAGAAGGGACAGGGGGCCGCGAAAAACTGTTTTTT. It yields the protein CASSLEGTGGREKLFF.

V is TRBV7-8 and J is TRBJ1-3, with D maybe TRBD1 (5 bases). The CDR3 covers 17 residues. The V gene lost 1 base and the J gene lost 0 bases, with 13 bases spanning the gap. Per the germline V gene, CDR1 is SGHVS and CDR2 is FQNEAQ. The CDR3 coding sequence is TGTGCCAGCAGCTTAGGAAACAGGATTATCTCTGGAAACACCATATATTTT. It specifies CASSLGNRIISGNTIYF.

The rearrangement uses TRBV4-1 and TRBJ1-3; D ambiguous. The CDR3 totals 16 residues. Trimming stripped 3 bases from V and 1 base from J, with 13 bases between. Germline CDR1 is MGHRA and CDR2 is YSYEKL. CDR3 sequence: CASSHRTGSSGNTIYF. The DNA of the CDR3 is TGCGCCAGCAGCCACCGTACGGGGAGTTCTGGAAACACCATATATTTT.

The chain links TRBV19 to TRBJ1-2; TRBD1 might be the D (6 bases). Per germline, CDR1 LNHDA and CDR2 SQIVND (reference sequence). V was trimmed by 7 bases and J by 7 bases, leaving 10 bases between them. The CDR3 is made up of 11 amino acids. The CDR3 is CASTRGIGYTF. The CDR3 region has the DNA TGTGCCAGTACCAGGGGAATTGGCTACACCTTC.

This clone was detected ten times or more. The gene calls are TRBV6-4 and TRBJ2-1; maybe TRBD2 (7 bases). Trimming cost V 6 bases and J 8 bases, with 11 bases left between them. Germline V gives CDR1 MRHNA, CDR2 SNTAGT. The CDR3 contains 12 residues. This chain's CDR3 is CASSPGGHEQFF. DNA for the CDR3: TGTGCCAGCAGCCCCGGGGGGCATGAGCAGTTCTTC.

The chain links TRBV6-5 to TRBJ1-6; no clear D. V was cut by 7 bases and J by 0 bases, with 7 bases left in between. The CDR3 spans 14 residues. The V gene's germline CDR1 is MNHEY and CDR2 SVGAGI. This CDR3 reads CASMRDSYNSPLHF. The CDR3 nucleotides are TGTGCCAGCATGAGGGACTCCTATAATTCACCCCTCCACTTT.

V is TRBV19 and J is TRBJ2-7; tentatively, D is TRBD2 (7 bases). The germline V and J ends were trimmed by 3 bases and 4 bases, with 16 bases remaining between them. The CDR3 runs to 15 residues. Looked up from germline, CDR1 is LNHDA and CDR2 is SQIVND (reference sequence). The CDR3 region is CASSILAGEGYEQYF. CDR3 DNA: TGTGCCAGTAGTATCCTGGCAGGGGAGGGGTACGAGCAGTACTTC.

The rearrangement uses TRBV19 and TRBJ1-4; a possible D gene is TRBD1 (5 bases). This CDR3 has 14 residues. V lost 3 bases and J lost 5, with 10 bases in between. Germline CDR1 reads LNHDA; CDR2 reads SQIVND (reference sequence). The CDR3 bases are TGTGCCAGTAGTATTGACAGACAAAATGAAAAACTGTTTTTT. Residues: CASSIDRQNEKLFF.

V usage is TRBV6-4 and J usage is TRBJ1-4; 8 nucleotides align to TRBD1. The V gene end was trimmed by 1 base and the J gene end by 8 bases; junction bases not matched to a gene: 9. Germline V gene sequence: CDR1 MRHNA, CDR2 SNTAGT. The CDR3 is 16 amino acids. The CDR3 here is CASSDFTPGQGEKLFF. CDR3 in DNA: TGTGCCAGCAGTGACTTTACCCCAGGACAGGGAGAAAAACTGTTTTTT.

This CDR3 is CASSVSGETDTDTQYF. The DNA for the CDR3 is TGTGCCAGCAGCGTTAGCGGGGAGACCGACACAGATACGCAGTATTTT. This chain joins TRBV7-2 and TRBJ2-3; 8 positions agree with TRBD2. The CDR3 loop spans 16 amino acids. V was pared by 5 bases and J by 2 bases, with 9 bases of the junction left unmatched. CDR1 is SGHTA, CDR2 FQGNSA, per germline.

This chain connects TRBV4-3 to TRBJ2-7, with a possible D match to TRBD1 (5 bases). In germline, CDR1 is LGHNA, CDR2 YSLEER. The CDR3 is 13 residues long. V was cut by 1 base and J by 9 bases, with 13 bases left in between. In DNA, the CDR3 is TGCGCCAGCAGCCAAGGGGGTGATAGGGGGCAGTACTTC. This sequence encodes CASSQGGDRGQYF.

The chain employs TRBV5-6 and TRBJ1-2; 8 bases are a match to TRBD1. Germline V gene sequence: CDR1 SGHDT, CDR2 YYEEEE. V lost 2 bases, J lost 3 bases, and 6 bases stayed unmatched. This CDR3 spans 15 amino acids. Here the CDR3 DNA reads TGTGCCAGCAGCTTCGGGACAGGTGGGGACTATGGCTACACCTTC. As protein: CASSFGTGGDYGYTF.

The chain uses TRBV19 and TRBJ2-3, with 9 bases identical to TRBD1. The CDR3 totals 15 residues. The V gene's germline CDR1 is LNHDA and CDR2 SQIVND (reference sequence). V lost 3 bases to trimming and J lost 5 bases; unmatched junction nucleotides: 6. CDR3 nucleotide sequence: TGTGCCAGTAGTATGACCGGGACAGGGATAGATACGCAGTATTTT. Protein: CASSMTGTGIDTQYF.

This chain joins TRBV10-3 and TRBJ1-1, with 8 bases lining up with TRBD1. Germline lookup yields CDR1 ENHRY and CDR2 SYGVKD. The ends lost 5 bases at V and 5 bases at J; junction bases unmatched: 13. The CDR3 is 16 residues long. The CDR3 is CAISSPSDRGGTEAFF. Here the CDR3 DNA reads TGTGCCATCAGTTCCCCGTCCGACAGGGGAGGTACTGAAGCTTTCTTT.

The table lists this clone with a few counts. The chain has TRBV7-8 and TRBJ2-7; 8 nucleotides line up with TRBD1. The CDR3 has 14 amino acids. Germline lookup yields CDR1 SGHVS and CDR2 FQNEAQ. V was pared by 1 base and J by 5 bases, with 4 bases of the junction left unmatched. In DNA form, the CDR3 reads TGTGCCAGCAGCTTAGTCGACAGGGGAAACGAGCAGTACTTC. Amino acids: CASSLVDRGNEQYF.

The CDR3 sequence: CASRNGVEQYF. CDR3 nucleotides: TGTGCCAGCAGGAACGGGGTCGAGCAGTACTTC. V gene TRBV25-1 combines with J gene TRBJ2-7, with D possibly being TRBD2 (5 bases). This CDR3 comprises 11 residues. CDR1 and CDR2 (germline): MGHDK, SYGVNS. Trimming took off 6 bases at V and 6 bases at J, with 9 bases between the two ends.

The rearrangement links TRBV5-8 to TRBJ2-1, with TRBD2 matching over 8 bases. CDR1 is SGHTS, CDR2 YDEGEE, per germline. The CDR3 covers 16 residues. Unmatched junction bases numbered 8, after V lost 1 base and J lost 5 bases. The CDR3, as DNA: TGTGCCAGCAGCTTGAAACGGGCGGGGGGTCACAATGAGCAGTTCTTC. Protein: CASSLKRAGGHNEQFF.

The chain is built from TRBV11-3 and TRBJ1-1; D unresolved. CDR3 length: 12 residues. Germline V gene lookup returns CDR1 SGHNT and CDR2 YENEEA. V gave up 5 bases and J gave up 7 bases, with 11 bases separating them. The DNA for the CDR3 is TGTGCCAGCAGCCTTGCGGGTGTTGAAGCTTTCTTT. Its protein is CASSLAGVEAFF.